This TCR beta chain was retrieved from a study of cytomegalovirus exposure and HLA in healthy donors. Study summary: Membership in the Caucasian-associated ancestry cluster was found for about 84% of almost 400 genotyped donors. Study observations and caveats: Certain indistinguishable V segments, among them TRBV6-2 and TRBV6-3, were excluded. A later analysis associated 16,951 TCR beta sequences with HLA alleles at a 0.05 false discovery rate.

Note on this clone: What it binds is unknown.

Germline CDR1 reads MDHEN; CDR2 reads SYDVKM. Trimming removed 5 bases from V and 6 bases from J, with 16 bases in between. This CDR3 is built from 14 residues. PCR primers comprised 60 Vbeta and 13 Jbeta primers. Only in-frame clones appear in the TCRdb table, and some are missing; sequencing was by immunoSEQ multiplex PCR. The data show tens of thousands of clones, nearly 80% seen once. The gene calls are TRBV28 and TRBJ1-1, with D possibly being TRBD1 (5 bases). This clonotype was obtained from a woman between 40 and 55 years old in good health and CMV-seronegative. The specimen sequenced was PBMCs. The CDR3: CASSPVGGSPEAFF. In DNA form, the CDR3 reads TGTGCCAGCAGTCCGGTCGGGGGGTCCCCTGAAGCTTTCTTT. The whole variable domain, remainder taken from reference TRBV28 and TRBJ1-1, is DVKVTQSSRYLVKRTGEKVFLECVQDMDHENMFWYRQDPGLGLRLIYFSYDVKMKEKGDIPEGYSVSREKKERFSLILESASTNQTSMYLCASSPVGGSPEAFFGQGTRLTVV.